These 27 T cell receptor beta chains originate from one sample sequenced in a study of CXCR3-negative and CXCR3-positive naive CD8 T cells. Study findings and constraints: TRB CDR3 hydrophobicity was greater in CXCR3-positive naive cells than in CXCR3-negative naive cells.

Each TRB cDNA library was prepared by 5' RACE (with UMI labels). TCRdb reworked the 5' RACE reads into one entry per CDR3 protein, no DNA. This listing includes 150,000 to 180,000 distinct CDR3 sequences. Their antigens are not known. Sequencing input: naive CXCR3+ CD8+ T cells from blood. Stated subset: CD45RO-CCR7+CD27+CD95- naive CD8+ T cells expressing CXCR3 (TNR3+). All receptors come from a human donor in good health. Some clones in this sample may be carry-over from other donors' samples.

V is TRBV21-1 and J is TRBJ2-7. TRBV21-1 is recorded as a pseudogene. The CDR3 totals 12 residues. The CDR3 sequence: CASKPGSYEQYF.

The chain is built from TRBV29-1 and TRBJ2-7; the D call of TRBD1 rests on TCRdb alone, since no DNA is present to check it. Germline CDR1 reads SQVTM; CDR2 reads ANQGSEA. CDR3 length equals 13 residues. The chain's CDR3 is CSVEFWDSYEQYF.

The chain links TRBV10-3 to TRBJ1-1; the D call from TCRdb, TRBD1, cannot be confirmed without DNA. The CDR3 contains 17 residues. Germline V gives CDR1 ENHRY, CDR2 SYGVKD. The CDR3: CAISESGWGGIITEAFF.

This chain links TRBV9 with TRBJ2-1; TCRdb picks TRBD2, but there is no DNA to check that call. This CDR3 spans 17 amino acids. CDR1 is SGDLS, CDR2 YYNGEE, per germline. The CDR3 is CASSVVGGTSGSYEQFF.

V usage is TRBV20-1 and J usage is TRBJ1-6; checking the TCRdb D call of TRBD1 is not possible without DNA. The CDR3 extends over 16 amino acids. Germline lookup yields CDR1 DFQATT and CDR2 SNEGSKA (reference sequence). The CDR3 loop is CSAAGHYRAENSPLHF.

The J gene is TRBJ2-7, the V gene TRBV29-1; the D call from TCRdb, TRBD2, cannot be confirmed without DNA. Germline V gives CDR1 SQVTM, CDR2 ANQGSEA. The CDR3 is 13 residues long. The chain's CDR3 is CSVPSSGSYEQYF.

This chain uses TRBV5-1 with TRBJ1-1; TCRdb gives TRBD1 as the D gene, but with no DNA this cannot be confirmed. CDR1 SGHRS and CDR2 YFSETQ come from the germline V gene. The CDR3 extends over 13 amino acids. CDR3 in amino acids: CASSRRGDAEAFF.

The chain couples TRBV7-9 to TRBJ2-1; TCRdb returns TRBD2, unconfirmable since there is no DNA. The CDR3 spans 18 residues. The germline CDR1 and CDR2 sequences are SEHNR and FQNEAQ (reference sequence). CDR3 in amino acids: CASSKPRTSGAEENEQFF.

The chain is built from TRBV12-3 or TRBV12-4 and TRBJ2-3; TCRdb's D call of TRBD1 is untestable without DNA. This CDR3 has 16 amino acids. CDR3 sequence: CASSTLGGDSTDTQYF.

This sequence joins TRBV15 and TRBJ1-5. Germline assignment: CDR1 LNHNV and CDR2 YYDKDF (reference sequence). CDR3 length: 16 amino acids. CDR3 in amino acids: CATSRDRPNSNQPQHF.

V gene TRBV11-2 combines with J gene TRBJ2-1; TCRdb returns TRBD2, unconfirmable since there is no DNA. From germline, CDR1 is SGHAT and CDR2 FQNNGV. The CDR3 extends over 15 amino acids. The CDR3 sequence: CASSLVAGGDNEQFF.

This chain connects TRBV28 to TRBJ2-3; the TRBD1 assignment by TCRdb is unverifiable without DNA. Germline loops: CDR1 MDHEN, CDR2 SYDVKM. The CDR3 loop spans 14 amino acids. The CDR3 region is CASSLVGGIYTQYF.

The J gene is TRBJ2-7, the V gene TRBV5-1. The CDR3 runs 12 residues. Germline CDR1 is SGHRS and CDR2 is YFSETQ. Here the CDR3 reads CASSLGTYEQYF.

The CDR3 sequence is CSIRGVYEQYF. This chain connects TRBV29-1 to TRBJ2-7; with no DNA, the TCRdb D assignment of TRBD1 cannot be verified. This CDR3 contains 11 residues. Germline V gene sequence: CDR1 SQVTM, CDR2 ANQGSEA.

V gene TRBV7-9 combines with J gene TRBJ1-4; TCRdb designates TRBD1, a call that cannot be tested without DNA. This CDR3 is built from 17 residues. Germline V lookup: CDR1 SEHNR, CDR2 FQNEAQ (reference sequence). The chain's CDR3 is CASSLGQIAATDEKLFF.

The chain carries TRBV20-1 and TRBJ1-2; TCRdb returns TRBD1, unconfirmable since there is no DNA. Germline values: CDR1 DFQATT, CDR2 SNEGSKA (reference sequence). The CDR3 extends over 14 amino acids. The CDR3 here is CSARDTGHPYGYTF.

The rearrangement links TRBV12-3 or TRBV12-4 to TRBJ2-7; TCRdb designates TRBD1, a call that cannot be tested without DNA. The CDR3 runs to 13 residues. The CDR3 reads CASRRGGNNEQFF.

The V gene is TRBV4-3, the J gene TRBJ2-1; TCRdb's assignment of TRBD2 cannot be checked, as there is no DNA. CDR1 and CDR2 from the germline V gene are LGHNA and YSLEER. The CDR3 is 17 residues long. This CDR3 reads CASSQGTSGELVNEQFF.

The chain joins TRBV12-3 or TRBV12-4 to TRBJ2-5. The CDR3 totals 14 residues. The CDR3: CASSNVVGQETQYF.

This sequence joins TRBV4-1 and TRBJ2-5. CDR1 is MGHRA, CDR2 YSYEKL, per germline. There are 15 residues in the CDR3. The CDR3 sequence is CASSQDRTTQETQYF.

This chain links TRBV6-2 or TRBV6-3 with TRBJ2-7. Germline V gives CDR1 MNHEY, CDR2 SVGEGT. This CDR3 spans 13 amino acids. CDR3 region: CASSYCGAYEQYF.

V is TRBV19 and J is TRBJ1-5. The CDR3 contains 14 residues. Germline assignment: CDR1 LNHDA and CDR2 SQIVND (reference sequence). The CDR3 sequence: CASSINWVSQPQHF.

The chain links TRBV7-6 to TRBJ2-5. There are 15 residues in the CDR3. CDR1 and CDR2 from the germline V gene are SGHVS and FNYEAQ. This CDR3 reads CASSLGAVHQETQYF.

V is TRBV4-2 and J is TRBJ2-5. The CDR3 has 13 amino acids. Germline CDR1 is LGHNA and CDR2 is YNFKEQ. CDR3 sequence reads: CASSQDRQETQYF.

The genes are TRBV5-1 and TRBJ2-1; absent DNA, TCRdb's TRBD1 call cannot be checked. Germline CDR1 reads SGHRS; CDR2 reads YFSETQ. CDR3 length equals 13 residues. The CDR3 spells CASSLEWGGEQFF.

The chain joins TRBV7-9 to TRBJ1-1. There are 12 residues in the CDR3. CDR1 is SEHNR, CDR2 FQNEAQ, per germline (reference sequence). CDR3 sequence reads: CASSLLGIWAFF.

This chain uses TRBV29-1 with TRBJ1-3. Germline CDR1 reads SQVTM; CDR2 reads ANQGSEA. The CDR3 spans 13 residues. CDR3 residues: CSVQYEDGNTIYF.